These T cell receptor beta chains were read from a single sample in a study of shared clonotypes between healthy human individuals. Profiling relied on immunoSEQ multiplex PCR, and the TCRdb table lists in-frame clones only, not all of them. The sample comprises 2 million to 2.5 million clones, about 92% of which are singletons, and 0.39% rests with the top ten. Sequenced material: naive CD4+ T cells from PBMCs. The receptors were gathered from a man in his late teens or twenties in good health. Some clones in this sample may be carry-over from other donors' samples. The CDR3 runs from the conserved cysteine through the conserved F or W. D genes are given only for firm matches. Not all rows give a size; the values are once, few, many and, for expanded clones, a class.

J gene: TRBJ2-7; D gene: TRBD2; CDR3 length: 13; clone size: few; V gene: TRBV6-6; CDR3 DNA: TGTGCCAGCAAACTAGCGGGGTCCTACGAGCAGTACTTC; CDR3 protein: CASKLAGSYEQYF
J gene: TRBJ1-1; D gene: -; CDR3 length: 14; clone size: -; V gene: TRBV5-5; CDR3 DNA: TGTGCCAGCAGCTTGGATCGGGGGAACACTGAAGCTTTCTTT; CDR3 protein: CASSLDRGNTEAFF
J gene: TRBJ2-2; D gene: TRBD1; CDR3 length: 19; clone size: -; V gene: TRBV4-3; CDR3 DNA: TGCGCCAGCAGCCCCAGGGGGCAGGGACTGGCCTCGAACACCGGGGAGCTGTTTTTT; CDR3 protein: CASSPRGQGLASNTGELFF
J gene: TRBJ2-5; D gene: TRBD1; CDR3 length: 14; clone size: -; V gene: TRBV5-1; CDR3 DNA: TGCGCCAGCAGCTTCGGACAGGGCCAAGAGACCCAGTACTTC; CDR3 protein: CASSFGQGQETQYF
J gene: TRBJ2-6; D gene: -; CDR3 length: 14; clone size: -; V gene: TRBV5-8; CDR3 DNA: TGTGCCAGCAGCGCTTACTCTGGGGCCAACGTCCTGACTTTC; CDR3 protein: CASSAYSGANVLTF
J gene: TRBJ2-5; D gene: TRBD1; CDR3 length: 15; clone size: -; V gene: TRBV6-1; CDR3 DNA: TGTGCCAGCAGGGCCTACACAGGGGATTGGGAGACCCAGTACTTC; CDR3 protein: CASRAYTGDWETQYF
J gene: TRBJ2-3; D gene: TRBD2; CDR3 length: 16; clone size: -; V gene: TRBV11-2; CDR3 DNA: TGTGCCAGCAGCGTGGGGACTAGCGGGAGTCTGGATACGCAGTATTTT; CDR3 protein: CASSVGTSGSLDTQYF
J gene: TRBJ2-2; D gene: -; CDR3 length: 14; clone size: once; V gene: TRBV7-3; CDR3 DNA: TGTGCCAGCAGCTTAGTCGACAACACCGGGGAGCTGTTTTTT; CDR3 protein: CASSLVDNTGELFF
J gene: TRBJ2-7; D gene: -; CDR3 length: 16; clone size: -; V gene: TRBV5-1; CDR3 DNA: TGCGCCAGCAGCCTTAGCGTGGGGAGGAGCTCCTACGAGCAGTACTTC; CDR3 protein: CASSLSVGRSSYEQYF
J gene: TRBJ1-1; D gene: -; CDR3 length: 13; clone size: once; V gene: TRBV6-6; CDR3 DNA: TGTGCCAGCAGAAAAACAGGGAACACTGAAGCTTTCTTT; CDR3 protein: CASRKTGNTEAFF
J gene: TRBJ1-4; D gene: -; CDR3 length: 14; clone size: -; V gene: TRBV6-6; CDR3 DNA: TGTGCCAGCAGTTACGCCCAGCTTAATGAAAAACTGTTTTTT; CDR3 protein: CASSYAQLNEKLFF
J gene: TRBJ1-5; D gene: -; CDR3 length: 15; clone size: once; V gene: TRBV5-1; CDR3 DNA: TGCGCCAGCAGCTTGTTGGGATTAGGCAATCAGCCCCAGCATTTT; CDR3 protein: CASSLLGLGNQPQHF
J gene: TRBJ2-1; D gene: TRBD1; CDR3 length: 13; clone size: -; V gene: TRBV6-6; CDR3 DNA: TGTGCCAGCAGTTACTCGGGACAGAATGAGCAGTTCTTC; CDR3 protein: CASSYSGQNEQFF
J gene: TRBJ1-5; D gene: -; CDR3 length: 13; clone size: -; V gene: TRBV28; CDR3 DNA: TGTGCCAGCAGTAAAGGGGGCAATCAGCCCCAGCATTTT; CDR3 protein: CASSKGGNQPQHF
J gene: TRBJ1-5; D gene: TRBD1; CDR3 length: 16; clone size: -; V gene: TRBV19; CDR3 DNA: TGTGCCAGTAGTATAGATTGGGCAGGGGGAAATCAGCCCCAGCATTTT; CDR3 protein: CASSIDWAGGNQPQHF
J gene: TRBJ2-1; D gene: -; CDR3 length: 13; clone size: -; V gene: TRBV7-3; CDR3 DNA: TGTGCCAGCAGCTTAATAGGGTACAATGAGCAGTTCTTC; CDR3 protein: CASSLIGYNEQFF
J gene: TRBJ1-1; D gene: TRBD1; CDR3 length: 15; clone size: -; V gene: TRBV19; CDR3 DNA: TGTGCCAGTAGTAGTTTGCGACAGGGAAACACTGAAGCTTTCTTT; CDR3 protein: CASSSLRQGNTEAFF
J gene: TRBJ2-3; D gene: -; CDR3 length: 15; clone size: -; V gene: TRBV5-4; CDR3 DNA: TGTGCCAGCAGCTTGCGGGCCGCGGCGGCAGATACGCAGTATTTT; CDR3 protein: CASSLRAAAADTQYF
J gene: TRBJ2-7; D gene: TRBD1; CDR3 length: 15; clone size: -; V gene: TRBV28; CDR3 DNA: TGTGCCAGCAGTCCCCCCGGGACAGGGACCTACGAGCAGTACTTC; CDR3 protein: CASSPPGTGTYEQYF
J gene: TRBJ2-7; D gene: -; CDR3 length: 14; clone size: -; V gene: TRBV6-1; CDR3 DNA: TGTGCCAGCATTACCCATGACGGGGGTCGGGAGCAGTACTTC; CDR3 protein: CASITHDGGREQYF
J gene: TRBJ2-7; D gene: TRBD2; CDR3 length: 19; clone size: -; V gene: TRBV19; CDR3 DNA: TGTGCCAGTAGTAAGAAACTTGGACTAGCGGGACTCAGAAGCGACGAGCAGTACTTC; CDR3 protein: CASSKKLGLAGLRSDEQYF
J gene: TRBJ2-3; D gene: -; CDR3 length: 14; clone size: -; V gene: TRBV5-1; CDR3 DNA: TGCGCCAGCAAGAGGGAGGAGATCACAGATACGCAGTATTTT; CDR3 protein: CASKREEITDTQYF
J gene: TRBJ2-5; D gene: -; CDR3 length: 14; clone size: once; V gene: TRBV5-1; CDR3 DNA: TGCGCCAGCAGCCTCCGGGAGAGGAGAGAGACCCAGTACTTC; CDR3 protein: CASSLRERRETQYF
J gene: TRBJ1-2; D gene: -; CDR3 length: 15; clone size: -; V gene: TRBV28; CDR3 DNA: TGTGCCAGCAGTTTGGCGGGGGGGGCTCCCTATGGCTACACCTTC; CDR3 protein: CASSLAGGAPYGYTF
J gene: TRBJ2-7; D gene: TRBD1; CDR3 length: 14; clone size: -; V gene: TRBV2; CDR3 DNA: TGTGCCACTTCGGGACAGGGGGTATCCTACGAGCAGTACTTC; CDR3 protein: CATSGQGVSYEQYF
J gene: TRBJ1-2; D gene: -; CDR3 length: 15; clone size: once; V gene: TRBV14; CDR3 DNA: TGTGCCAGCAGCCAAGATAGAGGGTTTAACTATGGCTACACCTTC; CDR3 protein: CASSQDRGFNYGYTF
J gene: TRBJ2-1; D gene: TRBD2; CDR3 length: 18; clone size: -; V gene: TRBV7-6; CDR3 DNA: TGTGCCAGCAGCTTATTAGGGATAGCGGGAGAGCGGCGGAATGAGCAGTTCTTC; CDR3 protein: CASSLLGIAGERRNEQFF
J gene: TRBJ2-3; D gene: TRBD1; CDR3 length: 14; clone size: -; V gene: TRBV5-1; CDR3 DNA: TGCGCCAGCAGCGCGGGACAGGGCACAGATACGCAGTATTTT; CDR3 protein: CASSAGQGTDTQYF
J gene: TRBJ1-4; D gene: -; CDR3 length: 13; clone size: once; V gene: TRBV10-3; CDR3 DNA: TGTGCCATCAGTGTGAAGGGGAATGAAAAACTGTTTTTT; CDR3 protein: CAISVKGNEKLFF
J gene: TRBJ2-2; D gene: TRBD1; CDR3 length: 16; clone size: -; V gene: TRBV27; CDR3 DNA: TGTGCCAGCAGTTTATGGTCAGGGGGAGAAACCGGGGAGCTGTTTTTT; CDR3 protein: CASSLWSGGETGELFF
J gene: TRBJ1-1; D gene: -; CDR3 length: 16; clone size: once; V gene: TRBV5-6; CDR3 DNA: TGTGCCAGCAGCTTGGCAGGACAGCCCCCCCCCACTGAAGCTTTCTTT; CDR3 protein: CASSLAGQPPPTEAFF
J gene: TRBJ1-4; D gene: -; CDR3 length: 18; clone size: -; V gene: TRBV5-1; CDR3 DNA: TGCGCCAGCAGCTTGGCGGGGGGCGCAAGGGCGGGAAAAGAAAAACTGTTTTTT; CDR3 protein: CASSLAGGARAGKEKLFF
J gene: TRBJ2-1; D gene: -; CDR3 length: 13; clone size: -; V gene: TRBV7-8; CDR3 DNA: TGTGCCAGCAGCTTATCGGGGGTCAATGAGCAGTTCTTC; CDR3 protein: CASSLSGVNEQFF
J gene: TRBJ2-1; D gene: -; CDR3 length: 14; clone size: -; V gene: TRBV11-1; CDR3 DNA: TGTGCCAGCAGATCGGGGCGCAACTACAATGAGCAGTTCTTC; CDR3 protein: CASRSGRNYNEQFF
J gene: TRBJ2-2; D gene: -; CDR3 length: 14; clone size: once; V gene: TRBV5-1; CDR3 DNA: TGCGCCAGCAGCTCCAGAACTGATACCGGGGAGCTGTTTTTT; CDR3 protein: CASSSRTDTGELFF
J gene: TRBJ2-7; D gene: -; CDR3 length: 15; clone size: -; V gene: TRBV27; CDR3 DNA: TGTGCCAGCTCATGGGGCTACGGGCCTGGGGACGAGCAGTACTTC; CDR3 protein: CASSWGYGPGDEQYF
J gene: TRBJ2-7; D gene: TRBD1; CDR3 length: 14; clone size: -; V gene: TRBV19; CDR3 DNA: TGTGCCAGTCGGACGACAGGGAGCTCCTACGAGCAGTACTTC; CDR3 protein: CASRTTGSSYEQYF
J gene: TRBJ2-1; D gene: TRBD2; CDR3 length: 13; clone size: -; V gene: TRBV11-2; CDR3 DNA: TGTGCCAGTGGGCTAGCGGGAGGAAATGAGCAGTTCTTC; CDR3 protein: CASGLAGGNEQFF
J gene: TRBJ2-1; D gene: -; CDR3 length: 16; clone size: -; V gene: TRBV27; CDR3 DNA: TGTGCCAGCAGTTTATGGGGTAGGGCGAGAGGGAATGAGCAGTTCTTC; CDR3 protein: CASSLWGRARGNEQFF
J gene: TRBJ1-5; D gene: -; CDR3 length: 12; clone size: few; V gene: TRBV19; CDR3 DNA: TGTGCCAGTACCGTCAGGGATCAGCCCCAGCATTTT; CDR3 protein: CASTVRDQPQHF
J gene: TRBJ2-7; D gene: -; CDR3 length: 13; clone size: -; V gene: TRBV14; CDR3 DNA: TGTGCCAGCAGCCAAGGGGGCTTCTACGAGCAGTACTTC; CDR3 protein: CASSQGGFYEQYF
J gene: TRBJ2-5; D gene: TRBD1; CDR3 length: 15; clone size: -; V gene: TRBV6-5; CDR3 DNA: TGTGCCAGCAGTTACTCGGACAGGGGTCGGGAGACCCAGTACTTC; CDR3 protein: CASSYSDRGRETQYF
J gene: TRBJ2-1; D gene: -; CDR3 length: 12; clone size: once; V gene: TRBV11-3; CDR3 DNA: TGTGCCAGCAGCTTGGGGCGGGATGAGCAGTTCTTC; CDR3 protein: CASSLGRDEQFF
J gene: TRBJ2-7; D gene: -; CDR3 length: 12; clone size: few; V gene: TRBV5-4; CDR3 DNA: TGTGCCAGCAGCTCCCTGACTAGCGAGCAGTACTTC; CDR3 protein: CASSSLTSEQYF
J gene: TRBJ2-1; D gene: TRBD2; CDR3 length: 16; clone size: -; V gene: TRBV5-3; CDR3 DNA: TGTGCCAGAAGCTTGGATTGGACTAGCTTTTACAATGAGCAGTTCTTC; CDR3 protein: CARSLDWTSFYNEQFF
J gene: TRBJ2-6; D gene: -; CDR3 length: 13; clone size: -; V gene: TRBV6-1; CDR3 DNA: TGTGCCAGCCTTGGGGTCTGGGCCAACGTCCTGACTTTC; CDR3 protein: CASLGVWANVLTF
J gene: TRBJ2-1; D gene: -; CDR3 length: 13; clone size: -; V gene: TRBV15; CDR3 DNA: TGTGCCACCAGCAGTGGCTCCCACAATGAGCAGTTCTTC; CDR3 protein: CATSSGSHNEQFF
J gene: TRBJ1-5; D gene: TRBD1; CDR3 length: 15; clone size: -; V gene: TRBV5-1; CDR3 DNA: TGCGCCAGCAGCCCGGGACAGGGCGGCAATCAGCCCCAGCATTTT; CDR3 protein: CASSPGQGGNQPQHF
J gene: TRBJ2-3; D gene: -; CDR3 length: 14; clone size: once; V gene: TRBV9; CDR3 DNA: TGTGCCAGCAGCGTAACGGTCGGAGGAGATACGCAGTATTTT; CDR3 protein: CASSVTVGGDTQYF
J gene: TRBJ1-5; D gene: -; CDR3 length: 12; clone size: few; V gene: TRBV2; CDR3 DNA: TGTGCCAGCAGCTCAGGGGATCAGCCCCAGCATTTT; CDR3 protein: CASSSGDQPQHF
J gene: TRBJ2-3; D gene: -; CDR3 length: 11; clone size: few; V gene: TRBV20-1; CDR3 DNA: TGCAGTGCCAGGGCCGTCGATACGCAGTATTTT; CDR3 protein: CSARAVDTQYF
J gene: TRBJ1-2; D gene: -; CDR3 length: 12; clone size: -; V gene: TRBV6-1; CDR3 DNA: TGTGCCAGCAGTAACTTTCGCCCCGGCTACACCTTC; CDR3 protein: CASSNFRPGYTF
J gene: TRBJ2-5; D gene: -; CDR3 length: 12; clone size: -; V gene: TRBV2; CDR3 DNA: TGTGCCACCAAAGGGAGTGAAGAGACCCAGTACTTC; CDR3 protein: CATKGSEETQYF
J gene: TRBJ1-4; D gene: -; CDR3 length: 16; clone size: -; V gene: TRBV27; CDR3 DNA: TGTGCCAGCAGTTCCCTGTGGGGGGGGGAGAATGAAAAACTGTTTTTT; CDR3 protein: CASSSLWGGENEKLFF